This T cell receptor beta chain emerged from a study of radiotherapy plus CTLA-4 blockade in lung cancer. The CDR3 consists of 16 residues. The J segment lost 6 bases and the V segment lost 6 bases, leaving 14 bases of the junction unmatched. Germline V CDR1 and CDR2: SEHNR, FQNEAQ (reference sequence). Sequencing was performed with immunoSEQ multiplex PCR; in TCRdb, only in-frame clones are kept and a portion is missing. The data hold 50,000 to 60,000 clones, with about 80% observed a single time. The material sequenced was peripheral blood, taken from a patient treated with radiotherapy plus ipilimumab. This rearrangement joins TRBV7-9 to TRBJ2-7; 10 nucleotides align to TRBD1. The clonotype comes from a human donor with non-small cell lung cancer whose response to radiotherapy plus ipilimumab could not be evaluated. The CDR3: CASRRGTGVSSGEQYF. CDR3 nucleotides: TGTGCCAGCAGGCGGGGGACAGGGGTATCATCGGGCGAGCAGTACTTC.